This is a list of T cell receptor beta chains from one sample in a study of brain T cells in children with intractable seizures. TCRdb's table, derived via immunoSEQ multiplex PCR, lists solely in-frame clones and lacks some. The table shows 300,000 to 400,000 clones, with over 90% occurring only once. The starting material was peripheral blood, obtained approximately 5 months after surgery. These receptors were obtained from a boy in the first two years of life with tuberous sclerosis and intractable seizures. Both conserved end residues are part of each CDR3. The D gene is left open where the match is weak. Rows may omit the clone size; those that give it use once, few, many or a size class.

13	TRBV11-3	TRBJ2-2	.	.	TGTGCCAGCAGCTTGGAGGGTAGCGGGGAGCTGTTTTTT	CASSLEGSGELFF
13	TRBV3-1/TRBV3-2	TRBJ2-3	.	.	TGTGCCAGCAGCCTCCGCAGGGGAGATACGCAGTATTTT	CASSLRRGDTQYF
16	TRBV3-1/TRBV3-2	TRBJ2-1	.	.	TGTGCCAGCGGATCGGTGCGGGGCAGCTCCTACAATGAGCAGTTCTTC	CASGSVRGSSYNEQFF
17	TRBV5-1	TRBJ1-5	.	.	TGCGCCAGCAGCTTGGGGGACATTCCCGGGGGCAATCAGCCCCAGCATTTT	CASSLGDIPGGNQPQHF
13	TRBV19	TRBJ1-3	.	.	TGTGCCAGTAAGATGTTCTCTGGAAACACCATATATTTT	CASKMFSGNTIYF
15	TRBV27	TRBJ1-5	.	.	TGTGCCAGCAGTTTACTTCTGGATAGCAATCAGCCCCAGCATTTT	CASSLLLDSNQPQHF
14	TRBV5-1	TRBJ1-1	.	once	TGCGCCAGCAGCCAGCGGGACCCGAACACTGAAGCTTTCTTT	CASSQRDPNTEAFF
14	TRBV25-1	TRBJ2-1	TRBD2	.	TGTGCCAGCAGTCTGACGGGAGGGAGCTATGAGCAGTTCTTC	CASSLTGGSYEQFF
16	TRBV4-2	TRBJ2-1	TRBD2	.	TGTGCCAGCAGCCAACAGACTAGCGTGGATTACAATGAGCAGTTCTTC	CASSQQTSVDYNEQFF
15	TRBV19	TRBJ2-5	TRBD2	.	TGTGCCAGTACCCAGACTAGCGGGAGAAGTGAGACCCAGTACTTC	CASTQTSGRSETQYF
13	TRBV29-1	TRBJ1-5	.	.	TGCAGCGTTGCGCCACATCCCAATCAGCCCCAGCATTTT	CSVAPHPNQPQHF
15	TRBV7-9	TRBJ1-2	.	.	TGTGCCAGCAGCTTTGACATCCTAGGGGACTATGGCTACACCTTC	CASSFDILGDYGYTF
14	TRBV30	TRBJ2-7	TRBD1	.	TGTGCCTGGAATACAGGGGGCGATATCGACGAGCAGTACTTC	CAWNTGGDIDEQYF
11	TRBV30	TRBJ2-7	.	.	TGTGCCTGGAGTTTGTCCTACGAGCAGTACTTC	CAWSLSYEQYF
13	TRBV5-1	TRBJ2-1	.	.	TGCGCCAGCAGCTTGGGCTGGGGAAATGAGCAGTTCTTC	CASSLGWGNEQFF
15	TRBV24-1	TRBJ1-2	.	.	TGTGCCACCAGTGACCATAAAACAGGGAACTATGGCTACACCTTC	CATSDHKTGNYGYTF
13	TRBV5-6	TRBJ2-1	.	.	TGTGCCAGCAGCTTAGGAGACTCCGTTGAGCAGTTCTTC	CASSLGDSVEQFF
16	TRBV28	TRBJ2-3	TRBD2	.	TGTGCCAGCAGTCATGGACTAGCGGGAGTGGCAGATACGCAGTATTTT	CASSHGLAGVADTQYF
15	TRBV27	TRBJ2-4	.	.	TGTGCCAGCAGTTCCTACAGGAATGCCAAAAACATTCAGTACTTC	CASSSYRNAKNIQYF
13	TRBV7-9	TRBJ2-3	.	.	TGTGCCAGCAGCCCGAAAGACCAGGATACGCAGTATTTT	CASSPKDQDTQYF
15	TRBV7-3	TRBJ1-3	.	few	TGTGCCAGCAGCGCCTCGACAGGAGACGGAAACACCATATATTTT	CASSASTGDGNTIYF
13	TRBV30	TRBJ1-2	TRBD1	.	TGTGCCTGGAGTGGGACAGGAAGCTATGGCTACACCTTC	CAWSGTGSYGYTF
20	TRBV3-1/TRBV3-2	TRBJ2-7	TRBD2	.	TGTGCCAGCAGCCAAGATGTGCTGGGACTAGCGGGAGTCGAGCCCAACGAGCAGTACTTC	CASSQDVLGLAGVEPNEQYF
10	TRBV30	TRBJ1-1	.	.	TGTGCCTGGACGCCCTACTTGGCTTTCTTT	CAWTPYLAFF
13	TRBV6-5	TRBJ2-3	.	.	TGTGCCAGCAGTTACTCGTCTGACAGGGAGGAGTATTTT	CASSYSSDREEYF
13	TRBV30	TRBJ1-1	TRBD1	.	TGTGCCTGGACACAGGGGATGTACACTGAAGCTTTCTTT	CAWTQGMYTEAFF